The 13 T cell receptor beta chains below all came from one sample that was sequenced in a study of shared clonotypes between healthy human individuals. The method was immunoSEQ multiplex PCR; TCRdb's version includes in-frame clones alone and lacks a portion of them. The repertoire holds about 2.1 million clones, with 93% as singletons. Naive CD8 cells comprised CD45RO-negative, CCR7-positively selected cells, excluding terminally differentiated effector memory CD45RA+ cells. Sequenced: naive CD8+ T cells from PBMCs. The receptors shown here come from a man between 18 and 29 years old in good health. Some clones in this sample may be carry-over from other donors' samples.

In its sample, this clone was seen a few times. The J gene is TRBJ1-1, the V gene TRBV7-9, with 7 bases that match TRBD1. V gave up 6 bases and J gave up 6 bases; unmatched junction bases: 16. This CDR3 has 16 amino acids. CDR1 and CDR2 from the germline V gene are SEHNR and FQNEAQ (reference sequence). CDR3 amino acids: CASSPPDRADWAEAFF. The CDR3, as DNA: TGTGCCAGCAGTCCTCCCGACAGGGCGGATTGGGCTGAAGCTTTCTTT. Full variable domain (missing parts from reference TRBV7-9 and TRBJ1-1): DTGVSQNPRHKITKRGQNVTFRCDPISEHNRLYWYRQTLGQGPEFLTYFQNEAQLEKSRLLSDRFSAERPKGSFSTLEIQRTEQGDSAMYLCASSPPDRADWAEAFFGQGTRLTVV.

This sequence joins TRBV9 and TRBJ2-4, with TRBD2 matching 7 bases. V was pared by 3 bases and J by 8 bases, with 14 bases of the junction left unmatched. Germline V gives CDR1 SGDLS, CDR2 YYNGEE. The CDR3 consists of 16 residues. As DNA, the CDR3 is TGTGCCAGCAGCGCTCCTGGGGGGGATTTCCCGGACATTCAGTACTTC. Residues: CASSAPGGDFPDIQYF.

The rearrangement links TRBV11-3 to TRBJ2-7; 7 bases map to TRBD1. The junction had 8 bases not matched to a gene; V was cut back by 2 bases and J by 4 bases. Germline V lookup: CDR1 SGHNT, CDR2 YENEEA. The CDR3 loop spans 15 amino acids. The CDR3 loop reads CASSLKGQRFYEQYF. CDR3 nucleotide sequence: TGTGCCAGCAGCTTAAAGGGACAGCGATTTTACGAGCAGTACTTC.

The genes are TRBV9 and TRBJ1-1, with 7 bases that match TRBD1. J lost 2 bases, V lost 4 bases, and 8 bases had no gene match. CDR3 length equals 15 residues. Germline loops: CDR1 SGDLS, CDR2 YYNGEE. The CDR3 loop reads CASSPYGQANTEAFF. The CDR3 DNA is TGTGCCAGCAGCCCCTATGGACAGGCAAACACTGAAGCTTTCTTT.

The genes are TRBV6-5 and TRBJ2-7; D is tentatively TRBD1 or TRBD2 (5 bases each). Germline CDR1 is MNHEY and CDR2 is SVGAGI. Trimming shortened V by 2 bases and J by 6 bases, and 11 bases separated the two germline ends. The CDR3 length is 13 residues. In DNA form, the CDR3 reads TGTGCCAGCAGTTACAGCTTGGGGACCGAGCAGTACTTC. Its translation is CASSYSLGTEQYF.

CDR3 bases: TGTGCCAGCAGCTCCCGCGGTAGTCCCTACAATGAGCAGTTCTTC. Translated, it gives CASSSRGSPYNEQFF. The rearrangement joins TRBV13 to TRBJ2-1, with D unclear. Between the trimmed V and J ends, which lost 4 bases and 2 bases, there was a span of 12 bases. The CDR3 has 15 amino acids. Germline V CDR1 and CDR2: PRHDT, FYEKMQ (reference sequence).

V gene TRBV7-9 combines with J gene TRBJ2-5; D perhaps matches TRBD1 (7 bases). V was pared by 6 bases and J by 4 bases, with 12 bases between. Germline V gene data show CDR1 as SEHNR and CDR2 as FQNEAQ (reference sequence). This CDR3 is 13 amino acids long. The CDR3 region is CASSSEGAETQYF. Here the CDR3 DNA reads TGTGCCAGCAGTTCGGAGGGGGCAGAGACCCAGTACTTC.

The chain employs TRBV10-3 and TRBJ1-1, with D possibly being TRBD1 (6 bases). This CDR3 comprises 14 residues. Germline V gene data show CDR1 as ENHRY and CDR2 as SYGVKD. V gave up 4 bases and J gave up 4 bases, with 13 bases separating them. CDR3 amino acids: CAISAGVGTTEAFF. DNA for the CDR3: TGTGCCATCAGTGCAGGGGTTGGGACCACTGAAGCTTTCTTT.

This chain links TRBV28 with TRBJ2-1; D unresolved. V gave up 5 bases and J gave up 9 bases, with 17 bases separating them. Germline V lookup: CDR1 MDHEN, CDR2 SYDVKM. This CDR3 has 14 amino acids. The CDR3 DNA sequence: TGTGCCAGCAGTGATACTTTCTCCCCCCCTGAGCAGTTCTTC. Amino acids: CASSDTFSPPEQFF.

The J gene is TRBJ2-1, the V gene TRBV5-6; 11 nucleotides agree with TRBD1. The CDR3 is 15 amino acids. Germline V gene data show CDR1 as SGHDT and CDR2 as YYEEEE. Trimming cost V 2 bases and J 7 bases; bases outside gene matches: 5. The CDR3 sequence: CASSFGQGAGNEQFF. CDR3 DNA sequence: TGTGCCAGCAGCTTCGGACAGGGGGCAGGAAATGAGCAGTTCTTC.

The V call is TRBV7-2, the J call TRBJ1-1; D remains ambiguous. V dropped 3 bases and J dropped 5 bases, with 7 bases sitting between them. The germline V gene encodes CDR1 SGHTA and CDR2 FQGNSA. This CDR3 has 12 residues. The CDR3 region has the DNA TGTGCCAGCAGCTTGCTGGTTACTGAAGCTTTCTTT. Protein product: CASSLLVTEAFF.

The chain couples TRBV29-1 to TRBJ2-1, with 11 bases fitting TRBD2. This CDR3 has 13 amino acids. J was trimmed by 7 bases and V by 7 bases; bases with no gene match: 6. Germline V gene data show CDR1 as SQVTM and CDR2 as ANQGSEA. CDR3: CSGGRLAGNEQFF. The CDR3 DNA reads TGCAGCGGAGGGAGACTAGCGGGAAATGAGCAGTTCTTC.

The chain has TRBV7-8 and TRBJ2-7; no clear D gene. Germline CDR1 is SGHVS and CDR2 is FQNEAQ. V was clipped by 5 bases and J by 2 bases, with 13 bases between them. The length of the CDR3 is 14 residues. CDR3 bases: TGTGCCAGCAGCGCCGTGAGGAGAGCCTACGAGCAGTACTTC. It specifies CASSAVRRAYEQYF.